These 28 T cell receptor beta chains originate from one sample sequenced in a study of metastatic and nonmetastatic thyroid tumors. TCRdb reprocessed the PCR reads using MiXCR. The table shows around 19,000 clones, with roughly 16% occurring only once. None of the patients had undergone any treatment ahead of thyroid surgery. Material: tumor tissue. These receptors were taken from a female donor with papillary thyroid cancer or a benign thyroid nodule (not recorded which). Some clones in this sample may be carry-over from other donors' samples.

This clone was recorded many times. This chain links TRBV6-1 with TRBJ2-5, with D tentatively TRBD2 (7 bases). CDR1 MNHNS and CDR2 SASEGT come from the germline V gene. This CDR3 is built from 13 residues. V was cut by 7 bases and J by 2 bases, with 11 bases left in between. CDR3 bases: TGTGCCAGCAAGAAGGGGGGGCAAGAGACCCAGTACTTC. Protein sequence: CASKKGGQETQYF.

As concerns this clone: Just one base apart from a much larger clone, this may be a read error. The chain employs TRBV7-7 and TRBJ2-1; TRBD1 is a possible D gene (6 bases). CDR1 SSHAT and CDR2 FNYEAQ come from the germline V gene (reference sequence). The CDR3 consists of 15 residues. The DNA for the CDR3 is TGTGCTATCAGCCAGGGACAACCGACCTACAATGAGCAGTTCTTC. Translating it yields CAISQGQPTYNEQFF.

This clone has a count of ten or more. This chain joins TRBV7-9 and TRBJ1-3; unclear D gene. CDR3 length: 13 amino acids. V was pared by 8 bases and J by 0 bases, with 8 bases between. The germline V gene has CDR1 SEHNR and CDR2 FQNEAQ (reference sequence). CDR3 sequence: CASGVFSGNTIYF. In nucleotides, the CDR3 is TGTGCCAGCGGGGTCTTCTCTGGAAACACCATATATTTT.

This clone came up many times. This chain connects TRBV6-6 to TRBJ2-3; D may match TRBD1 or TRBD2 (6 bases each). Germline loops: CDR1 MNHNY, CDR2 SVGAGI (reference sequence). The CDR3 loop spans 15 amino acids. V was cut by 0 bases and J by 4 bases, with 11 bases left in between. CDR3 DNA sequence: TGTGCCAGCAGTTACTCGGGGGGCGGCCCAGATACGCAGTATTTT. Protein: CASSYSGGGPDTQYF.

Points on this clone: The junction shows a germline mismatch at one end, possibly a read error. The V and J genes are TRBV11-3 and TRBJ2-2; the D gene is possibly TRBD2 (5 bases). Germline assignment: CDR1 SGHNT and CDR2 YENEEA. This CDR3 is built from 15 residues. CDR3 in amino acids: CASSPVEGDTGELFF. CDR3 coding DNA: TGTGCCAGCAGCCCGGTAGAGGGAGACACCGGGGAGCTGTTTTTC.

This clone was observed many times. The chain joins TRBV11-2 to TRBJ2-5, with 12 bases aligning to TRBD2. The CDR3 is 18 residues long. Trimming took 0 bases from V and 2 from J; bases not matched to a gene: 7. Germline V lookup: CDR1 SGHAT, CDR2 FQNNGV. The CDR3 here is CASSLDGLAGGRQETQYF. The CDR3 nucleotides are TGTGCCAGCAGCTTAGATGGGCTAGCGGGGGGGAGACAAGAGACCCAGTACTTC.

Of note for this clone: Because the CDR3's place on the DNA is in doubt, the DNA is left out and the CDR3 is given as listed by TCRdb. The chain is built from TRBV20-1 and TRBJ1-2; the D call of TRBD1 is as the table states it, not checked on the DNA. Germline CDR1 DFQATT, CDR2 SNEGSKA (reference sequence). Both ends counted, the CDR3 spans 12 residues. The chain's CDR3 is CIPATGYSCYTF.

This clone was counted many times. This sequence joins TRBV11-2 and TRBJ2-5; maybe TRBD1 (6 bases). With 5 bases removed from V and 3 bases from J, the gap between germline ends came to 22 bases. Looked up from germline, CDR1 is SGHAT and CDR2 is FQNNGV. This CDR3 spans 17 amino acids. This CDR3 is CASSPPGQGVGKETQYF. The DNA of the CDR3 is TGTGCCAGCAGCCCCCCGGGACAAGGAGTGGGGAAAGAGACCCAGTACTTC.

This clone was seen at least ten times. J is TRBJ2-1 and V is TRBV10-1; 15 nucleotides line up with TRBD2. Per the germline V gene, CDR1 is WNHNN and CDR2 is SYGVQD (reference sequence). Losses at the gene ends were 2 bases for V and 4 bases for J; bases not matched to a gene: 3. The CDR3 runs 17 residues. The CDR3 region has the DNA TGCGCCAGCAGTGAGGGAGGACTAGCGGGGGGGTACAATGAGCAGTTCTTC. Residues: CASSEGGLAGGYNEQFF.

This clone was recorded a few times. A single base separates this from a much larger clone, so it may be a read error. The conserved phenylalanine or tryptophan normally closing the CDR3 is absent here, so this likely arose from a read error. The chain combines TRBV10-3 with TRBJ1-1, with 7 nucleotides matching TRBD1. The germline V gene has CDR1 ENHRY and CDR2 SYGVKD. Trimming at V came to 3 bases and at J to 5 bases, leaving 6 bases not matched to a gene. The CDR3 is 14 residues long. The DNA for the CDR3 is TGTGCCATCAGTGAACAGGGGCACCGGACTGAAGCTTTCCTT. Encoded protein: CAISEQGHRTEAFL.

There are many counts of this clone. The chain recombines TRBV7-9 with TRBJ1-6, with TRBD1 identical over 9 bases. The CDR3 length is 16 residues. V gave up 2 bases and J gave up 6 bases; unmatched junction bases: 5. Germline lookup yields CDR1 SEHNR and CDR2 FQNEAQ (reference sequence). The CDR3 loop is CASSLSGTGFNSPLHF. The CDR3 nucleotides read TGTGCCAGCAGCTTAAGTGGGACAGGGTTTAATTCACCCCTCCACTTT.

The chain has TRBV28 and TRBJ1-4, with D possibly being TRBD1 (5 bases). V was trimmed by 5 bases and J by 0 bases, leaving 13 bases between them. The CDR3 consists of 16 residues. Per germline, CDR1 MDHEN and CDR2 SYDVKM. The chain's CDR3 is CASSREQAATNEKLFF. In DNA, the CDR3 is TGTGCCAGCAGTCGTGAACAGGCTGCAACTAATGAAAAACTGTTTTTT.

Points on this clone: This may stem from a read error, because a much larger clone lies one nucleotide away. The CDR3 sequence is CSSRPGEAWRRTEAFF. The CDR3 nucleotides read TGTTCCTCCCGACCCGGGGAAGCCTGGAGGCGCACTGAAGCTTTCTTT. V is TRBV12-3 or TRBV12-4 and J is TRBJ1-1; D is unclear. The CDR3 covers 16 residues.

This clone appeared many times. The chain couples TRBV3-1 to TRBJ2-5; maybe TRBD1 (5 bases). Trimming took off 5 bases at V and 2 bases at J, with 12 bases between the two ends. This CDR3 spans 14 amino acids. Germline V gives CDR1 LGHDT, CDR2 YNNKEL (reference sequence). The CDR3 loop is CASSNRQTQETQYF. The CDR3 DNA sequence: TGTGCCAGCAGCAATCGACAGACGCAAGAGACCCAGTACTTC.

This clone was counted many times. The chain uses TRBV5-1 and TRBJ2-1; tentative D call: TRBD2 (6 bases). Germline CDR1 and CDR2: SGHRS and YFSETQ. CDR3 length: 16 amino acids. Trimming cost V 4 bases and J 2 bases, with 16 bases left between them. DNA for the CDR3: TGCGCCAGCAGCGATGGAGGAAGCGGGCCCTACAATGAGCAGTTCTTC. It yields the protein CASSDGGSGPYNEQFF.

Ten or more counts support this clone. J is TRBJ2-2 and V is TRBV9, with unresolved D. There are 14 residues in the CDR3. Trimming left V 3 bases short and J 2 bases short, with 8 bases between. The germline V gene encodes CDR1 SGDLS and CDR2 YYNGEE. The chain's CDR3 is CASSGTSNTGELFF. CDR3 nucleotide sequence: TGTGCCAGCAGCGGTACTTCCAACACCGGGGAGCTGTTTTTT.

This clone was observed at least ten times. The V gene is TRBV11-1, the J gene TRBJ2-3; possible D gene TRBD2, 5 bases. Germline lookup yields CDR1 SGHAT and CDR2 FQDESV (reference sequence). The CDR3 is 16 residues long. The ends were cut back, 0 bases at V and 5 bases at J, with 15 bases in the middle. The CDR3 sequence: CASSLASGEWGDTQYF. DNA for the CDR3: TGTGCCAGCAGCTTAGCCTCCGGGGAGTGGGGAGATACGCAGTATTTT.

At least ten counts were recorded for this clone. The gene calls are TRBV5-6 and TRBJ1-2, with 7 positions matching TRBD1. The V gene's germline CDR1 is SGHDT and CDR2 YYEEEE. The ends lost 1 base at V and 4 bases at J; junction bases unmatched: 10. The CDR3 has 16 residues. The CDR3, as DNA: TGTGCCAGCAGCTTGAGAACAGGGGCGAGAAGCTATGGCTACACCTTC. Amino acids: CASSLRTGARSYGYTF.

This clone was detected a few times. The genes are TRBV12-3 or TRBV12-4 and TRBJ1-1; D not certain. V was trimmed by 4 bases and J by 2 bases, leaving 5 bases between them. The CDR3 is 12 residues long. The CDR3 reads CASSSINTEAFF. CDR3 bases: TGTGCCAGCAGTTCCATTAACACTGAAGCTTTCTTT.

This clone was detected ten times or more. This rearrangement joins TRBV2 to TRBJ1-6; 8 bases are shared with TRBD1. The junction had 4 bases not matched to a gene; V was cut back by 6 bases and J by 6 bases. Germline values: CDR1 SNHLY, CDR2 FYNNEI. CDR3 size: 14 residues. The CDR3 DNA reads as TGTGCCAGCAGAAAAGACAGGGGTAATTCACCCCTCCACTTT. This codes for CASRKDRGNSPLHF.

This clone is deemed medium-sized. The rearrangement uses TRBV12-3 or TRBV12-4 and TRBJ2-3; D uncertain. The CDR3 has 14 residues. The V and J ends lost 1 base and 1 base respectively, with 6 bases between them. The CDR3 loop is CASSLGVRTDTQYF. The CDR3 nucleotides are TGTGCCAGCAGTTTAGGGGTTCGCACAGATACGCAGTATTTT.

This clone came up many times. V gene TRBV7-9 combines with J gene TRBJ2-1; the D gene is possibly TRBD2 (5 bases). The germline V and J ends were trimmed by 1 base and 0 bases, with 10 bases remaining between them. Germline loops: CDR1 SEHNR, CDR2 FQNEAQ (reference sequence). CDR3 length: 16 amino acids. CDR3 DNA: TGTGCCAGCAGCTTAGAGCGGCCCAGCTCCTACAATGAGCAGTTCTTC. This codes for CASSLERPSSYNEQFF. The entire variable domain, with the rest obtained from reference TRBV7-9 and TRBJ2-1, is as follows: DTGVSQNPRHKITKRGQNVTFRCDPISEHNRLYWYRQTLGQGPEFLTYFQNEAQLEKSRLLSDRFSAERPKGSFSTLEIQRTEQGDSAMYLCASSLERPSSYNEQFFGPGTRLTVL.

This clone was detected ten times or more. The V call is TRBV12-5, the J call TRBJ2-5; D remains unclear. With 6 bases removed from V and 3 bases from J, the gap between germline ends came to 5 bases. The CDR3 extends over 11 amino acids. CDR1 and CDR2 from the germline V gene are LGHNT and FRNRAP. The CDR3 bases are TGTGCTAGTGGATGGAAAGAGACCCAGTACTTC. It encodes CASGWKETQYF.

As for this clone: A single base separates this from a much larger clone, so it may be a read error. Other DNA sequences of this sample code for an identical CDR3. The J gene is TRBJ1-1, the V gene TRBV5-1; 11 bases agree with TRBD1. The V gene's germline CDR1 is SGHRS and CDR2 YFSETQ. J lost 4 bases, V lost 2 bases, and 4 bases had no gene match. The CDR3 length is 15 residues. CDR3 sequence: CASSFSDRGLTEAFF. Here the CDR3 DNA reads TGCGCCAGCAGCTTTTCGGACAGGGGGCTCACTGAAGCTTTCTTT.

Many counts were recorded for this clone. The chain employs TRBV20-1 and TRBJ2-3; 7 nucleotides align to TRBD1. CDR3 length: 11 amino acids. Trimming cost V 6 bases and J 11 bases; bases outside gene matches: 8. The germline V gene encodes CDR1 DFQATT and CDR2 SNEGSKA (reference sequence). The CDR3 DNA reads as TGCAGTGCGGAAGGGTCAGGGGGGCAGTATTTT. It specifies CSAEGSGGQYF.

In its sample, this clone is medium-sized. The V gene is TRBV6-2 or TRBV6-3, the J gene TRBJ1-6, with TRBD1 as a possible D gene (6 bases). Germline values: CDR1 MNHEY, CDR2 SVGEGT. This CDR3 has 18 residues. V was cut by 6 bases and J by 9 bases, with 27 bases left in between. CDR3 amino acids: CASSRGQLFGLRGSPLHF. CDR3 bases: TGTGCCAGCAGCCGCGGACAGCTATTCGGCCTGAGGGGTTCACCCCTCCACTTT.

The table lists this clone with many counts. At one end, the junction sequence differs from germline, possibly due to a read error. The chain uses TRBV20-1 and TRBJ2-6, with 12 nucleotides matching TRBD1. Germline V gene lookup returns CDR1 DFQATT and CDR2 SNEGSKA (reference sequence). The CDR3 totals 17 residues. The CDR3 DNA reads TGCAGTGCCAGAGGGGGACAGGGGGCTTTGGGGGCCAACGTCCTGACTTTC. Protein sequence: CSARGGQGALGANVLTF.

This clone was seen many times. The V gene is TRBV5-5, the J gene TRBJ1-4; D perhaps matches TRBD1 (5 bases). In germline, CDR1 is SGHKS, CDR2 YYEKEE (reference sequence). Trimming left V 3 bases short and J 4 bases short, with 13 bases between. This CDR3 region has 15 residues. The CDR3 DNA sequence: TGTGCCAGCAGCTCGCCGACAGACCTTAATGAAAAACTGTTTTTT. Amino acid sequence: CASSSPTDLNEKLFF.